These T cell receptor beta chains were read from a single sample in a study of cytomegalovirus exposure and HLA in healthy donors. This table comes from immunoSEQ multiplex PCR, and its TCRdb copy is limited to in-frame clones, with some not included. This listing includes roughly 50,000 clones. The source material was PBMCs. These receptors were taken from a male donor in good health and CMV-seropositive. CDR3s include the opening cysteine and the closing phenylalanine or tryptophan. D genes are given only for firm matches.

J | V | D | CDR3 | DNA
TRBJ2-7 | TRBV4-2 | - | CASSLPETAYEQYF | TGTGCCAGCAGCCTGCCCGAGACAGCCTACGAGCAGTACTTC
TRBJ1-1 | TRBV7-2 | - | CASSLAGNIGGAFF | TGTGCCAGCAGCTTAGCGGGAAATATCGGAGGAGCTTTCTTT
TRBJ2-5 | TRBV6-1 | TRBD2 | CASSEGGGLTQYF | TGTGCCAGCAGTGAAGGCGGGGGTTTGACCCAGTACTTC
TRBJ1-1 | TRBV29-1 | - | CSVEDRDGGTEAFF | TGCAGCGTTGAAGACCGGGACGGGGGCACTGAAGCTTTCTTT
TRBJ2-3 | TRBV5-1 | - | CASSPGRGTDTQYF | TGCGCCAGCAGCCCCGGGCGGGGCACAGATACGCAGTATTTT
TRBJ1-2 | TRBV2 | - | CASSSSREGYGYTF | TGTGCCAGCTCATCAAGCAGGGAGGGGTATGGCTACACCTTC
TRBJ2-1 | TRBV5-1 | - | CASTLDSSRGGEQFF | TGCGCCAGCACCCTTGACAGCTCCCGAGGCGGTGAGCAGTTCTTC
TRBJ2-2 | TRBV15 | - | CATYGGPGELFF | TGTGCCACCTACGGGGGGCCCGGGGAGCTGTTTTTT
TRBJ2-7 | TRBV4-3 | - | CASSQGGQSREQYF | TGCGCCAGCAGCCAAGGTGGACAGAGTCGCGAGCAGTACTTC
TRBJ1-1 | TRBV6-5 | TRBD1 | CASSAPKTGDTEAFF | TGTGCCAGCAGTGCCCCAAAAACAGGGGACACTGAAGCTTTCTTT
TRBJ2-3 | TRBV19 | - | CASSYFAGTDTDTQYF | TGTGCCAGTAGTTACTTCGCAGGGACTGACACAGATACGCAGTATTTT
TRBJ2-7 | TRBV13 | TRBD1 | CASSSRQPPIPGQGPYEQYF | TGTGCCAGCAGCTCGCGTCAACCCCCTATTCCGGGACAGGGGCCCTACGAGCAGTACTTC
TRBJ2-7 | TRBV11-2 | - | CASSLVGGGTSYEQYF | TGTGCCAGCAGCTTAGTTGGCGGGGGCACCTCCTACGAGCAGTACTTC
TRBJ2-7 | TRBV6-7 | - | CASSYPPNPGAVSYEQYF | TGTGCCAGCAGTTACCCCCCGAATCCTGGGGCCGTTTCTTACGAGCAGTACTTC
TRBJ1-5 | TRBV7-2 | - | CASRATDSNQPQHF | TGTGCCAGCAGAGCGACGGATAGCAATCAGCCCCAGCATTTT
TRBJ2-2 | TRBV27 | TRBD2 | CASSLRLAGGPIPGELFF | TGTGCCAGCAGTTTACGGCTAGCGGGGGGGCCTATACCCGGGGAGCTGTTTTTT
TRBJ1-1 | TRBV27 | TRBD1 | CASSLSQGAWAEAFF | TGTGCCAGCAGTCTGTCACAGGGGGCGTGGGCTGAAGCTTTCTTT
TRBJ1-1 | TRBV9 | - | CASSRGGRAEAFF | TGTGCCAGCAGCCGGGGGGGGAGGGCTGAAGCTTTCTTT
TRBJ2-7 | TRBV7-9 | - | CASSLAPDRPYEQYF | TGTGCCAGCAGCTTAGCCCCCGACAGGCCCTACGAGCAGTACTTC
TRBJ1-3 | TRBV5-4 | - | CASSLDSIPTGNTIYF | TGTGCCAGCAGCTTGGACAGCATACCTACTGGAAACACCATATATTTT
TRBJ1-2 | TRBV18 | - | CASSPPWDTKLQNYGYTF | TGTGCCAGCTCACCACCTTGGGACACCAAACTACAAAACTATGGCTACACCTTC
TRBJ1-1 | TRBV7-9 | - | CASIPANIGRGTEAFF | TGTGCCAGCATCCCGGCGAATATTGGGCGGGGGACTGAAGCTTTCTTT
TRBJ2-7 | TRBV5-1 | - | CASSLAFYEQYF | TGCGCCAGCAGCTTGGCTTTCTACGAGCAGTACTTC
TRBJ2-7 | TRBV4-2 | TRBD1 | CASSQVSGQGQFSYEQYF | TGTGCCAGCAGCCAAGTCTCTGGACAGGGACAATTCTCCTACGAGCAGTACTTC
TRBJ2-3 | TRBV10-3 | TRBD2 | CAISEPVEGLAGEDTQYF | TGTGCCATCAGTGAGCCGGTAGAGGGACTAGCGGGGGAAGATACGCAGTATTTT
TRBJ1-2 | TRBV4-1 | - | CASSPIHRAQDGYTF | TGCGCCAGCAGCCCCATTCACCGAGCCCAGGATGGCTACACCTTC
TRBJ1-2 | TRBV28 | - | CASSFNSNYGYTF | TGTGCCAGCAGTTTCAACAGTAACTATGGCTACACCTTC
TRBJ1-3 | TRBV19 | - | CASKVGGSGNTIYF | TGTGCCAGTAAGGTCGGGGGCTCTGGAAACACCATATATTTT
TRBJ2-7 | TRBV6-5 | - | CASSRQGGSLYEQYF | TGTGCCAGCAGCCGACAGGGAGGCAGCCTCTACGAGCAGTACTTC
TRBJ1-1 | TRBV7-9 | TRBD1 | CASSWGTGGVTEAFF | TGTGCCAGCAGCTGGGGGACAGGGGGAGTCACTGAAGCTTTCTTT
TRBJ1-3 | TRBV15 | - | CATSSVLGNTIYF | TGTGCCACCAGCTCCGTTTTGGGAAACACCATATATTTT
TRBJ2-3 | TRBV19 | - | CASSMKQGATDTQYF | TGTGCCAGTAGTATGAAACAGGGTGCTACAGATACGCAGTATTTT
TRBJ2-1 | TRBV9 | TRBD2 | CASSVRWGGEYNEQFF | TGTGCCAGCAGCGTAAGGTGGGGGGGGGAGTACAATGAGCAGTTCTTC
TRBJ1-1 | TRBV19 | - | CASSSRKSETEAFF | TGTGCCAGTAGTTCGCGCAAAAGTGAGACTGAAGCTTTCTTT
TRBJ2-3 | TRBV5-1 | - | CASSLRGSLDTQYF | TGCGCCAGCAGCTTGCGGGGTAGTTTGGATACGCAGTATTTT
TRBJ2-6 | TRBV7-6 | - | CASSLNGASYSGANVLTF | TGTGCCAGCAGCCTGAATGGGGCCTCTTACTCTGGGGCCAACGTCCTGACTTTC
TRBJ1-1 | TRBV28 | - | CASGGRVTEAFF | TGTGCCAGCGGTGGCCGGGTCACTGAAGCTTTCTTT
TRBJ2-2 | TRBV25-1 | - | CASSESTVDTGELFF | TGTGCCAGCAGTGAATCTACAGTAGACACCGGGGAGCTGTTTTTT
TRBJ1-2 | TRBV9 | TRBD1 | CASSEGQGYYGYTF | TGTGCCAGCAGCGAGGGACAGGGGTACTATGGCTACACCTTC
TRBJ1-6 | TRBV19 | - | CASSTGDSNSPLHF | TGTGCCAGTAGTACGGGGGACTCCAATTCACCCCTCCACTTT
TRBJ1-2 | TRBV7-2 | TRBD1 | CASSTSDRGLYGYTF | TGTGCCAGCAGCACCTCGGACAGGGGGTTGTATGGCTACACCTTC
TRBJ2-4 | TRBV4-1 | - | CASSPYTEGLDIQYF | TGCGCCAGCAGCCCTTACACCGAGGGTTTGGACATTCAGTACTTC
TRBJ1-1 | TRBV6-5 | - | CASSKTVNTEAFF | TGTGCCAGCAGTAAAACAGTTAACACTGAAGCTTTCTTT
TRBJ2-3 | TRBV6-1 | TRBD2 | CASSATSGGANTQYF | TGTGCCAGCAGCGCGACTAGCGGGGGGGCGAATACGCAGTATTTT
TRBJ1-2 | TRBV6-5 | TRBD1 | CASSLDRDYGYTF | TGTGCCAGCAGCCTGGACAGGGACTATGGCTACACCTTC
TRBJ2-3 | TRBV7-7 | TRBD2 | CASSPGLAGGTDTQYF | TGTGCCAGCAGCCCGGGACTAGCGGGAGGCACAGATACGCAGTATTTT
TRBJ1-2 | TRBV30 | TRBD1 | CAWNLDRVRHF | TGTGCCTGGAACCTTGACAGGGTCCGTCACTTC
TRBJ1-2 | TRBV18 | TRBD1 | CASRQGGTNYGYTF | TGTGCCAGTAGACAGGGTGGTACTAACTATGGCTACACCTTC
TRBJ2-7 | TRBV7-2 | - | CASSFYGPYEQYF | TGTGCCAGCAGCTTTTACGGTCCTTACGAGCAGTACTTC